The 11 T cell receptor beta chains given below trace back to one sample, sequenced in a study of OX40 agonist ivuxolimab in advanced cancers. The assay was immunoSEQ multiplex PCR, and TCRdb's table has in-frame clones only and misses some. Found here are nearly 80,000 clones, 70% to 90% of them singletons; the top ten hold 20% to 25%. The sample in question was CD4+ or CD8+ T cells sorted from blood, obtained in a trial of the OX40 agonist ivuxolimab. The origin of the receptors is an adult with an advanced solid tumor such as melanoma, head and neck, liver or kidney cancer.

V is TRBV6-1 and J is TRBJ2-1, with D unresolved. Germline loops: CDR1 MNHNS, CDR2 SASEGT. The CDR3 consists of 13 residues. V lost 2 bases and J 8 bases, leaving 10 bases between the germline ends. CDR3 loop: CASSELPRDEQFF. In nucleotides, the CDR3 is TGTGCCAGCAGTGAACTCCCACGAGATGAGCAGTTCTTC.

This rearrangement joins TRBV6-1 to TRBJ2-2, with D maybe TRBD2 (6 bases). The germline V gene has CDR1 MNHNS and CDR2 SASEGT. V gave up 9 bases and J gave up 3 bases, with 14 bases separating them. The CDR3 loop spans 14 amino acids. CDR3 protein: CASRLERDTGELFF. CDR3 nucleotides: TGTGCCAGTCGGCTCGAGCGGGACACCGGGGAGCTGTTTTTT.

The chain combines TRBV5-5 with TRBJ1-6, with a possible D match to TRBD1 (5 bases). Germline V CDR1 and CDR2: SGHKS, YYEKEE (reference sequence). The CDR3 contains 16 residues. V was cut by 4 bases and J by 5 bases, with 16 bases left in between. CDR3 region: CASSPLGHQDNSPLHF. Here the CDR3 DNA reads TGTGCCAGCAGCCCCCTCGGACATCAGGATAATTCACCCCTCCACTTT.

This clone was seen a few times. Germline is not matched at one junction end, which may reflect a read error. The rearrangement links TRBV4-3 to TRBJ2-2, with D possibly TRBD1 on 6 matching bases. Germline-derived CDR1 and CDR2 are LGHNA and YSLEER. There are 16 residues in the CDR3. In nucleotides, the CDR3 is TGCGCCAGCAGCCAAGATTTAACAGGGCTAAAGAGGGAGTTGTTTTTT. Protein product: CASSQDLTGLKRELFF.

This chain joins TRBV6-4 and TRBJ1-6; no firm D call. With 9 bases removed from V and 4 bases from J, the gap between germline ends came to 31 bases. Germline CDR1 is MRHNA and CDR2 is SNTAGT. CDR3 size: 20 residues. The chain's CDR3 is CARGLVCGEFFVLYNSPLHF. The CDR3 bases are TGTGCCAGGGGCTTAGTGTGTGGGGAATTTTTCGTCTTATATAATTCACCCCTCCACTTT.

This clone was found a few times. This sequence joins TRBV4-1 and TRBJ2-2, with D hard to call. Trimming shortened V by 2 bases and J by 2 bases, and 0 bases separated the two germline ends. The CDR3 extends over 12 amino acids. Germline V gene data show CDR1 as MGHRA and CDR2 as YSYEKL. The CDR3, as DNA: TGCGCCAGCAGCCAAAACACCGGGGAGCTGTTTTTT. Translating gives CASSQNTGELFF.

The V and J genes are TRBV5-1 and TRBJ2-5; 13 nucleotides align to TRBD2. Germline loops: CDR1 SGHRS, CDR2 YFSETQ. The trim removed 3 bases at V and 8 bases at J, leaving 7 bases unmatched. CDR3 length: 15 amino acids. The CDR3 DNA is TGCGCCAGCAGCTCGACTAGCGGGGGGTCGGAAACCCAGTACTTC. Translation gives CASSSTSGGSETQYF.

The chain is built from TRBV21-1 and TRBJ1-5. TRBV21-1 is labeled a pseudogene. The CDR3 runs 15 residues. CDR3 sequence (DNA): TGTGCCAGCATGTGGGGGAGGGTGAGGGGTCAGCCCCAGCATTTT. This translates into CASMWGRVRGQPQHF.

The chain carries TRBV11-2 and TRBJ1-1; 11 bases fit TRBD1. Germline CDR1 reads SGHAT; CDR2 reads FQNNGV. The CDR3 runs 15 residues. The ends lost 5 bases at V and 4 bases at J; junction bases unmatched: 6. The CDR3 spells CASSPGGTGGTEAFF. The DNA of the CDR3 is TGTGCCAGCAGCCCTGGAGGGACAGGGGGCACTGAAGCTTTCTTT.

The chain employs TRBV10-2 and TRBJ2-7, with 9 bases identical to TRBD2. This CDR3 comprises 15 residues. Germline V gene lookup returns CDR1 WSHSY and CDR2 SAAADI. J gave up 5 bases and V 5 bases, and 10 bases lay outside the gene matches. The CDR3 is CASSRTSERADEQYF. The DNA for the CDR3 is TGCGCCAGCAGTAGGACTAGCGAACGGGCGGACGAGCAGTACTTC.

J is TRBJ1-5 and V is TRBV4-3; the D gene is possibly TRBD1 (6 bases). The CDR3 has 16 amino acids. V was clipped by 1 base and J by 4 bases, with 14 bases between them. Germline values: CDR1 LGHNA, CDR2 YSLEER. Here the CDR3 reads CASSQGGLQANQPQHF. DNA for the CDR3: TGCGCCAGCAGCCAAGGGGGGCTACAAGCAAATCAGCCCCAGCATTTT.